This entry lists 8 T cell receptor beta chains sequenced from one sample in a study of T cell responses to AZD1222 COVID-19 vaccine. The assay was immunoSEQ multiplex PCR, and TCRdb's table has in-frame clones only and misses some. The table has tens of thousands of clones, approximately 90% seen once. The starting material was peripheral blood, obtained 28 days after the second AZD1222 dose. These receptors came from an adult who received the AZD1222 COVID-19 vaccine.

The chain combines TRBV19 with TRBJ1-5; D gene unclear. Germline lookup yields CDR1 LNHDA and CDR2 SQIVND (reference sequence). Trimming shortened V by 6 bases and J by 0 bases, and 12 bases separated the two germline ends. This CDR3 has 15 amino acids. CDR3 amino acids: CASSPDTYSNQPQHF. The CDR3 region has the DNA TGTGCCAGTAGCCCAGACACCTATAGCAATCAGCCCCAGCATTTT.

This sequence joins TRBV29-1 and TRBJ2-7, with D perhaps matching TRBD1 (5 bases). CDR1 SQVTM and CDR2 ANQGSEA come from the germline V gene. Trimming cost V 7 bases and J 2 bases, with 18 bases left between them. This CDR3 has 14 residues. The CDR3 sequence is CSAPPRTPTYEQYF. For the CDR3, the DNA is TGCAGCGCCCCTCCCAGGACACCGACCTACGAGCAGTACTTC.

The V call is TRBV18, the J call TRBJ1-1, with D possibly matching TRBD1 (5 bases). The CDR3 is 13 residues long. V shed 4 bases and J shed 1 base, with 7 bases lying between them. Germline V gene lookup returns CDR1 KGHSH and CDR2 LQKENI. DNA of the CDR3: TGTGCCAGCTCACAGACAGAGAACACTGAAGCTTTCTTT. Its protein is CASSQTENTEAFF.

The V gene is TRBV7-2, the J gene TRBJ1-1; D might be TRBD1 (5 bases). The CDR3 is made up of 16 amino acids. CDR1 is SGHTA, CDR2 FQGNSA, per germline. V dropped 2 bases and J dropped 2 bases, with 15 bases sitting between them. The CDR3 is CASSLYPGPVNTEAFF. The CDR3 DNA sequence: TGTGCCAGCAGCTTATACCCGGGACCGGTAAACACTGAAGCTTTCTTT.

This sequence joins TRBV18 and TRBJ2-7; TRBD2 is a possible D gene (6 bases). CDR3 size: 14 residues. Germline-derived CDR1 and CDR2 are KGHSH and LQKENI. V was shortened by 6 bases and J by 1 base, with 13 bases between the two germline ends. Written as DNA, the CDR3 is TGTGCCAGCTCCCAGGGACTCACTTCCTACGAGCAGTACTTC. As protein: CASSQGLTSYEQYF.

This chain links TRBV6-2 or TRBV6-3 with TRBJ2-7; D might be TRBD1 (6 bases). Trimming pared 5 bases from V and 0 bases from J, leaving 14 bases between. This CDR3 has 15 residues. CDR1 and CDR2 from the germline V gene are MNHEY and SVGEGT. This CDR3 is CASSRATGLSYEQYF. For the CDR3, the DNA is TGTGCCAGCAGTCGCGCGACAGGACTCTCCTACGAGCAGTACTTC.

V and J are TRBV28 and TRBJ1-1; D gene ambiguous. In germline, CDR1 is MDHEN, CDR2 SYDVKM. The CDR3 is 11 amino acids. V shed 8 bases and J shed 2 bases, with 6 bases lying between them. CDR3 nucleotide sequence: TGTGCCAGCGCCGTAAACACTGAAGCTTTCTTT. Protein: CASAVNTEAFF.

J is TRBJ2-7 and V is TRBV6-1; D is undetermined. Trimming shortened V by 1 base and J by 4 bases, and 11 bases separated the two germline ends. The germline V gene encodes CDR1 MNHNS and CDR2 SASEGT. This CDR3 spans 14 amino acids. CDR3 coding DNA: TGTGCCAGCAGTGAAGGTGAGGTCGTATACGAGCAGTACTTC. Translated, it gives CASSEGEVVYEQYF.